This entry features one T cell receptor beta chain sequence. The sample is drawn from a study of blood T cell repertoires in COVID-19. At the level of the study: The samples span acute and convalescent COVID-19 from the United States, Italy and Spain. Nucleic acid was either cDNA or gDNA, and it came from T cells, B-cell-depleted T cells, or PBMCs.

One Seattle source followed patients from active infection through their disease course. The V end was cut by 2 bases, the J end by 6 bases, with 7 bases between. Germline V gives CDR1 SEHNR, CDR2 FQNEAQ (reference sequence). This CDR3 has 13 residues. Original data processing: Estimates of nucleated cell counts were drawn from the amplification of reference gene primers. The assay was immunoSEQ multiplex PCR, and TCRdb's table has in-frame clones only and misses some. V and J calls and clone size are those listed in that table; D and trimming were worked out from the DNA. The table includes tens of thousands of clones, roughly 72% detected once.

Sequenced: peripheral blood. The TCR comes from an older woman with COVID-19, enrolled during active disease. The genes are TRBV7-9 and TRBJ1-4, with D hard to call. The CDR3 loop is CASSLLGDEKLFF. As DNA, the CDR3 is TGTGCCAGCAGCTTACTGGGAGATGAAAAACTGTTTTTT. Based on the CDR3 plus reference TRBV7-9 and TRBJ1-4, the full variable domain is DTGVSQNPRHKITKRGQNVTFRCDPISEHNRLYWYRQTLGQGPEFLTYFQNEAQLEKSRLLSDRFSAERPKGSFSTLEIQRTEQGDSAMYLCASSLLGDEKLFFGSGTQLSVL.